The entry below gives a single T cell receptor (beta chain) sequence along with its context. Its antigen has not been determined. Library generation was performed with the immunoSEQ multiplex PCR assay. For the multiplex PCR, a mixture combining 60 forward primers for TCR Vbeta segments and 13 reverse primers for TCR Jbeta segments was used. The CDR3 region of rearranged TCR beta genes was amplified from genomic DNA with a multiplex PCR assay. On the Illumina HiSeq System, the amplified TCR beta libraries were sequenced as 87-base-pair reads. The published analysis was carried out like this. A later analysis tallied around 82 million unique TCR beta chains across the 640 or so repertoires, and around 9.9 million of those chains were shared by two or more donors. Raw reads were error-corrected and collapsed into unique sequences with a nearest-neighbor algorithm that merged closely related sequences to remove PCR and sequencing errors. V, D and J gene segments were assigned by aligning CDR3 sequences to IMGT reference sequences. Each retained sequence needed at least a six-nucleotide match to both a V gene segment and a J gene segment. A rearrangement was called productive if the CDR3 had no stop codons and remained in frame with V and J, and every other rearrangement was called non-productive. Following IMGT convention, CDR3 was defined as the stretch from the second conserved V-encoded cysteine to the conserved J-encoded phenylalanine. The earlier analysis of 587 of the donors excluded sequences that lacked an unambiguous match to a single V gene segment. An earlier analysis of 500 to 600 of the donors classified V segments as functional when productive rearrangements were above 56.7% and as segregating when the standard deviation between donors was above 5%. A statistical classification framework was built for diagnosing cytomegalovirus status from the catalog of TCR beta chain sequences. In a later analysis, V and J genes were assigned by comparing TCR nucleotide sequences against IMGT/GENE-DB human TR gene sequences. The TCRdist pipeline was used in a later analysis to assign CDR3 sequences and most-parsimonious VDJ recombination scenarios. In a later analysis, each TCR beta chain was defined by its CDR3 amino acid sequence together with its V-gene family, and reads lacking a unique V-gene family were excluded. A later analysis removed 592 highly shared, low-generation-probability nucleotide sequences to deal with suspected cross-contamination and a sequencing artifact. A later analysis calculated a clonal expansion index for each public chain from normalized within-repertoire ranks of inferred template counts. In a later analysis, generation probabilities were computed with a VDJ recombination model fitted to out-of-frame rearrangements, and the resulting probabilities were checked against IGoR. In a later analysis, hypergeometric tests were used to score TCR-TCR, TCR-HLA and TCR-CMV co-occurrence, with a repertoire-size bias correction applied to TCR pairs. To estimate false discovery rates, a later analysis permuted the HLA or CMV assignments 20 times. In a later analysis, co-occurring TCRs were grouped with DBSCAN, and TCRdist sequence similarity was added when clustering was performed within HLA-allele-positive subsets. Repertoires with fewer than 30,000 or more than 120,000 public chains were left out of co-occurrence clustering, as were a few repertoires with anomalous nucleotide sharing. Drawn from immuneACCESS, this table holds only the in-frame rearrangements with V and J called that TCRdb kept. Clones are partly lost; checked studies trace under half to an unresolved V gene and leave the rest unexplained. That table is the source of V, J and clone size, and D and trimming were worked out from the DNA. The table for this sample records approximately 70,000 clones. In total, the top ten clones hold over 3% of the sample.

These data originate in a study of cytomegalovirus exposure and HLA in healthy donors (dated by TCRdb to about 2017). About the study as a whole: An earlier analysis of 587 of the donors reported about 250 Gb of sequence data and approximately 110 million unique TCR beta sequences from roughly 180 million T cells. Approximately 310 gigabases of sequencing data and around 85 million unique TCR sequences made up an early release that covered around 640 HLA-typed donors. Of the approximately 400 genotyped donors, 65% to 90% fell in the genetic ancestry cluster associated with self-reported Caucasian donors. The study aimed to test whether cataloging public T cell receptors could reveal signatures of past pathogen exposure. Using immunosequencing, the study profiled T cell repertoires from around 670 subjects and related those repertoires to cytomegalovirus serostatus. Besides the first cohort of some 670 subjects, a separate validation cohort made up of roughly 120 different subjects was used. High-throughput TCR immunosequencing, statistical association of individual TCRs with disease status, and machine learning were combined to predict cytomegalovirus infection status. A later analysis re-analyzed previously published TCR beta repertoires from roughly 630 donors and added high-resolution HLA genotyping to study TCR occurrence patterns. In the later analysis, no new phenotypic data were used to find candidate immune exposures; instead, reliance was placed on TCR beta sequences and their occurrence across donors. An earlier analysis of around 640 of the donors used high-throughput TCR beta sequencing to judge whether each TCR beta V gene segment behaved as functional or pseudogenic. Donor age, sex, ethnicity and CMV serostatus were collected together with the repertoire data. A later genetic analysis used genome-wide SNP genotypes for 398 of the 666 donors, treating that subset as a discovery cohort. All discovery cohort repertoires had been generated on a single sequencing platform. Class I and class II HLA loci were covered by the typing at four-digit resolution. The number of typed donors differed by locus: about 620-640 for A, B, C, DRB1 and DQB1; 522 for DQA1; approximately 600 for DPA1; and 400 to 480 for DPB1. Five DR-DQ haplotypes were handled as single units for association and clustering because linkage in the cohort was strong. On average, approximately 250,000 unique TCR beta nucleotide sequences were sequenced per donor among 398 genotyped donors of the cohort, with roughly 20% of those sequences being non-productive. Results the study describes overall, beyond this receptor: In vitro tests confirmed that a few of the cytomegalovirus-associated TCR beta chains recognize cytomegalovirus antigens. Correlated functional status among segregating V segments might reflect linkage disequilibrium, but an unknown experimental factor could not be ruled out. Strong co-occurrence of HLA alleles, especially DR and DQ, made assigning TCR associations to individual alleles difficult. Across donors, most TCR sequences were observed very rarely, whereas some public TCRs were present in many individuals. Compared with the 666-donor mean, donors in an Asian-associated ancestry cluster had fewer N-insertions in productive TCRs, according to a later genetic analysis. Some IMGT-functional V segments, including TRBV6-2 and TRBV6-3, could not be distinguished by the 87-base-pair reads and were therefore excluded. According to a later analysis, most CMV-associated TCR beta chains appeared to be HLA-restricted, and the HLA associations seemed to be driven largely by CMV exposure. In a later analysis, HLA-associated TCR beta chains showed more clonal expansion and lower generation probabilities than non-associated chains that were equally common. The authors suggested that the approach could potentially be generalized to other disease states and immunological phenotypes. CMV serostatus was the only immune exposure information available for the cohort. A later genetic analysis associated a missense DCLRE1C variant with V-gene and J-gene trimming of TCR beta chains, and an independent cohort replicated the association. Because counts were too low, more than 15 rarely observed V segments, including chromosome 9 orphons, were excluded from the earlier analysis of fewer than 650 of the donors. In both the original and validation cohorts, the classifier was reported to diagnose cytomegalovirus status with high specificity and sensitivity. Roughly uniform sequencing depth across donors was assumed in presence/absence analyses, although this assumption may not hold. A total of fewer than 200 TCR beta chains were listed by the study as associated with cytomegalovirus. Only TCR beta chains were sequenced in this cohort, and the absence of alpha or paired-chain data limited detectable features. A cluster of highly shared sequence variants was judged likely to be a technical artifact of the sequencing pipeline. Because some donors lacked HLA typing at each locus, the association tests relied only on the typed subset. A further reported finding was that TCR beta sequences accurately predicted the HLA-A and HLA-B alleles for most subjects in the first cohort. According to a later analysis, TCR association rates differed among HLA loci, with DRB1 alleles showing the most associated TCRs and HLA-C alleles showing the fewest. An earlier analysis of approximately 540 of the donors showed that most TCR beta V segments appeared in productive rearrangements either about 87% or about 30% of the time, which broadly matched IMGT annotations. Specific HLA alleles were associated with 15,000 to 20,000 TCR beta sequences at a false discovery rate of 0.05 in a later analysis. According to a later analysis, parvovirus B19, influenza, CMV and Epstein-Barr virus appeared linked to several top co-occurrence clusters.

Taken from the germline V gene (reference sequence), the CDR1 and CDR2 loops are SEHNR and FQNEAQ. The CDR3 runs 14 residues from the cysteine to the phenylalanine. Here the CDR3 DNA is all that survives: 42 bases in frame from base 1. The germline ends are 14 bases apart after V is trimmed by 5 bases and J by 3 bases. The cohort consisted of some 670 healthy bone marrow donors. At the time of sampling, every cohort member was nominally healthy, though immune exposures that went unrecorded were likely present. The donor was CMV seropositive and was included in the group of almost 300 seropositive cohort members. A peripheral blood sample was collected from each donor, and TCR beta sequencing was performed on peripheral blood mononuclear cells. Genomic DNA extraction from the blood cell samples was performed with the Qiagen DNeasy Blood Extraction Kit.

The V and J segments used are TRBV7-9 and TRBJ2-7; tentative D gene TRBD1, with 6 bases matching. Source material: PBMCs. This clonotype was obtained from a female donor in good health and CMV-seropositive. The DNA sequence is TGTGCCAGCAGCAAGGCCGGACAGCTCTACGAGCAGTACTTC. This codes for CASSKAGQLYEQYF. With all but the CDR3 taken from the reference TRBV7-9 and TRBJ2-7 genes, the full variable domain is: DTGVSQNPRHKITKRGQNVTFRCDPISEHNRLYWYRQTLGQGPEFLTYFQNEAQLEKSRLLSDRFSAERPKGSFSTLEIQRTEQGDSAMYLCASSKAGQLYEQYFGPGTRLTVT.